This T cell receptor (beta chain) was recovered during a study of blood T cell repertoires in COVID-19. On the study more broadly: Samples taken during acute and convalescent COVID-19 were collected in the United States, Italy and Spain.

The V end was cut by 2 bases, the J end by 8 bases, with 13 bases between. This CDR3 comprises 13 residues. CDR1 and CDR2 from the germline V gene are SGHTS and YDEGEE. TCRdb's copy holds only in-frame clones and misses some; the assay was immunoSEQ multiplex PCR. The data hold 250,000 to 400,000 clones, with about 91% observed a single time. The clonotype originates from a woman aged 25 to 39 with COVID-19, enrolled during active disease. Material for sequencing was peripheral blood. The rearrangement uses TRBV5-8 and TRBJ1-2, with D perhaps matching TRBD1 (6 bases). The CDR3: CASSFPRGYGYTF. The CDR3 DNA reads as TGTGCCAGCAGCTTCCCCAGGGGATACGGCTACACCTTC. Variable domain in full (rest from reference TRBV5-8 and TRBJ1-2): EAGVTQSPTHLIKTRGQQATLRCSPISGHTSVYWYQQALGLGLQFLLWYDEGEERNRGNFPPRFSGRQFPNYSSELNVNALELEDSALYLCASSFPRGYGYTFGSGTRLTVV.